The clone carrying this TCR beta chain was counted ten times or more. The data stem from a study of T-cell reconstitution after alpha-beta-depleted transplantation in children. The CDR3 loop spans 12 amino acids. With 6 bases removed from V and 3 bases from J, the gap between germline ends came to 7 bases. As it was prepared, the TCRbeta library received unique molecular identifiers. TCRdb re-derived calls from the PCR reads in MiXCR, one entry per CDR3 protein. The repertoire holds 200,000 to 300,000 distinct CDR3 sequences, with more than 10% as singletons. This specimen consisted of PBMCs from the stem cell graft donor, obtained from the stem cell graft. J is TRBJ2-3 and V is TRBV12-3 or TRBV12-4; D unresolved. This clonotype was obtained from a human donor who donated a stem cell graft to a child with acute lymphoblastic leukemia. The DNA for the CDR3 is TGTGCCAGCAGGTTGGAAACAGATACGCAGTATTTT. Its translation is CASRLETDTQYF.